Reported below is one T cell receptor beta chain. The authors ran a second PCR of 7 to 11 cycles using a sample-barcoded 5' primer and a J-beta primer mix. Via MiXCR, TCRdb re-called the 5' RACE reads, giving one row per CDR3 protein. The table shows some 1.4 million distinct CDR3 sequences, with approximately 40% occurring only once. This record comes from a study of blood T cells in healthy people across ages. This clonotype was obtained from a woman aged 18-35 years in good health. The sequenced sample was blood.

The CDR3 region is CSARALAALYNEQFF. Written as DNA, the CDR3 is TGCAGTGCTAGGGCGTTAGCGGCTCTCTACAATGAGCAGTTCTTC. This sequence joins TRBV20-1 and TRBJ2-1, with D perhaps matching TRBD2 (6 bases). This CDR3 contains 15 residues. Trimming shortened V by 3 bases and J by 3 bases, and 15 bases separated the two germline ends. Germline CDR1 reads DFQATT; CDR2 reads SNEGSKA (reference sequence).